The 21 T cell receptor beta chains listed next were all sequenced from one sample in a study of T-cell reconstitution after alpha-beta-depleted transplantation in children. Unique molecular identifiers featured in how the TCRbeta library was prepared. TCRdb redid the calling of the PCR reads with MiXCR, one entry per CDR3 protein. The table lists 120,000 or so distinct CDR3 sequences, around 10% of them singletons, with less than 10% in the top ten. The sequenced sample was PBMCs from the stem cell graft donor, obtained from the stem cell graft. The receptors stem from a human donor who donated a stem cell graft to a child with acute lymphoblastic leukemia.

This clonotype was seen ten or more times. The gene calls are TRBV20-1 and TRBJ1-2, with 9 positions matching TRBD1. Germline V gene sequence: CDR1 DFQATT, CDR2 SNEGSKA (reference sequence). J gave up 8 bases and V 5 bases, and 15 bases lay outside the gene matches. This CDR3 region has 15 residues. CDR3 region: CSAPLRDRAQPGYTF. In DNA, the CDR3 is TGCAGTGCTCCCCTCCGGGACAGGGCCCAACCGGGCTACACCTTC.

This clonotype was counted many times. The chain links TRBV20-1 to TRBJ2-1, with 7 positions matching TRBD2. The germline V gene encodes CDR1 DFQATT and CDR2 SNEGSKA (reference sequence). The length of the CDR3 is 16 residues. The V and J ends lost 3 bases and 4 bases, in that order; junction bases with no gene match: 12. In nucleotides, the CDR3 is TGCAGTGCTAGGAATGGGGGGGGGTTGGGGTACAATGAGCAGTTCTTC. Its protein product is CSARNGGGLGYNEQFF.

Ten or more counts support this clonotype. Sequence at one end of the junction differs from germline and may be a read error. The CDR3 bases are TGTGCTAGCAGCTTAGAGCTAGCGGGAGCCAACGAGCAGTACTTC. Its translation: CASSLELAGANEQYF. The rearrangement links TRBV7-2 to TRBJ2-7; 10 bases align to TRBD2. CDR1 and CDR2 from the germline V gene are SGHTA and FQGNSA. The CDR3 contains 15 residues.

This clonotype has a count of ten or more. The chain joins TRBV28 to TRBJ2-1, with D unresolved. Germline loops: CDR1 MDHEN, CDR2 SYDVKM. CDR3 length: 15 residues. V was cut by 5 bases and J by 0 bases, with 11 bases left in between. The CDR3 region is CASSGRVSSYNEQFF. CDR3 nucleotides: TGTGCCAGCAGTGGACGCGTTAGCTCCTACAATGAGCAGTTCTTC.

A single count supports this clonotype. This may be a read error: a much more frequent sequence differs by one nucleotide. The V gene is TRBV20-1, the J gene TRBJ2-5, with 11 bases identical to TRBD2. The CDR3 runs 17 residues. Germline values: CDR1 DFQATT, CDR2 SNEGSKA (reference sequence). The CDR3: CCARVSHFSGGAETQYF. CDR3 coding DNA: TGCTGTGCTAGAGTATCCCACTTTAGCGGGGGGGCAGAGACCCAGTACTTC.

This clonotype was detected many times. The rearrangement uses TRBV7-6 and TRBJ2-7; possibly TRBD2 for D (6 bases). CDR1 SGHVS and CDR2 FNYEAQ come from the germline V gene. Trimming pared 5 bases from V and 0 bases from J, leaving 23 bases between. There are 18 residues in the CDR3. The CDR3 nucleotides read TGTGCCAGCAGCACACCCGGCGGGGCGACTCTGAGCTCCTACGAGCAGTACTTC. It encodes CASSTPGGATLSSYEQYF.

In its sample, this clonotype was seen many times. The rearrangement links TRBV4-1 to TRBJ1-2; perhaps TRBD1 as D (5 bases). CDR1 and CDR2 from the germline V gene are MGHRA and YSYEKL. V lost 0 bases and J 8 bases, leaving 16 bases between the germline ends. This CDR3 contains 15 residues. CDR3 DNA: TGCGCCAGCAGCCAAGATGAACAGGTTGGTAGCGGCTACACCTTC. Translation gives CASSQDEQVGSGYTF.

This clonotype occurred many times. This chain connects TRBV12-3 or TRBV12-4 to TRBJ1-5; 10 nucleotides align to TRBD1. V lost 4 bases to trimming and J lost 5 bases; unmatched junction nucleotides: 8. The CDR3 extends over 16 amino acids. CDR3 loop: CASSSGTGVGDQPQHF. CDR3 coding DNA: TGTGCCAGCAGTTCCGGGACAGGGGTGGGAGATCAGCCCCAGCATTTT.

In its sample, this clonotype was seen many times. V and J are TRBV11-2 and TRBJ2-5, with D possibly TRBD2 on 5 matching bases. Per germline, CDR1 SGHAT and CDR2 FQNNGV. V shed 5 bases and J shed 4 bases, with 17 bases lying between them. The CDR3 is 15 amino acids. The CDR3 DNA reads TGTGCCAGCAGCCAAACGCCCGGGGTCCTAGAGACCCAGTACTTC. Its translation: CASSQTPGVLETQYF.

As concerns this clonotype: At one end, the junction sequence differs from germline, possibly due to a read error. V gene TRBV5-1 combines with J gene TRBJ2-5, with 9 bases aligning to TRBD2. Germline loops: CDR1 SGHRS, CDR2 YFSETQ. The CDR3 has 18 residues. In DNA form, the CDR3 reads TGCGCCAGCAGCTCTCCGGGGCGGGAGGGCCTCGTTCATGAGACCCAGTGCTTC. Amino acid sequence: CASSSPGREGLVHETQCF.

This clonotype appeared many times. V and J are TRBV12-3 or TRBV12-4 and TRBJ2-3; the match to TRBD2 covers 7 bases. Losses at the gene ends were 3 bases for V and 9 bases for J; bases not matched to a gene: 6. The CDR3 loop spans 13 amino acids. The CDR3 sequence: CASSLGLKGTQYF. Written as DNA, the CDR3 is TGTGCCAGCAGTTTGGGACTAAAAGGAACGCAGTATTTT.

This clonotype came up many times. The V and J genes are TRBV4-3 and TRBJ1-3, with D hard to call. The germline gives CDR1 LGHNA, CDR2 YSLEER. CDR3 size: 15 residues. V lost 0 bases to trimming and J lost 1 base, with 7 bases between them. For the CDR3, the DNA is TGCGCCAGCAGCCAAGATCTGGGATCTGGAAACACCATATATTTT. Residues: CASSQDLGSGNTIYF.

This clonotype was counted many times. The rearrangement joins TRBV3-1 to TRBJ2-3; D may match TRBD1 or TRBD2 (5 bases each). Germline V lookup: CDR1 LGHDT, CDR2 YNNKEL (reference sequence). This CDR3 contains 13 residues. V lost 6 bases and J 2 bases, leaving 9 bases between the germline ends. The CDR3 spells CASRTGPTDTQYF. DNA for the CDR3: TGTGCCAGCAGGACGGGACCCACAGATACGCAGTATTTT.

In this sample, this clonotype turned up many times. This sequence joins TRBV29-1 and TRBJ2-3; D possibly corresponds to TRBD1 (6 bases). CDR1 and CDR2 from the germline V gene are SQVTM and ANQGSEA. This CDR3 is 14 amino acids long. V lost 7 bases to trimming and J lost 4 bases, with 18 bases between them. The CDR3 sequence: CSGRTVHSADTQYF. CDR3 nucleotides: TGCAGCGGGCGGACAGTGCATAGCGCAGATACGCAGTATTTT.

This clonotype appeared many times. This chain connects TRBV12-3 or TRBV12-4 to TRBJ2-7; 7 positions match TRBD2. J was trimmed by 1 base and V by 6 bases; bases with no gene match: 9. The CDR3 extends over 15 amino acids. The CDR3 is CASRRGLQRSYEQYF. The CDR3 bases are TGTGCCAGCAGGAGGGGACTACAAAGGTCCTACGAGCAGTACTTC.

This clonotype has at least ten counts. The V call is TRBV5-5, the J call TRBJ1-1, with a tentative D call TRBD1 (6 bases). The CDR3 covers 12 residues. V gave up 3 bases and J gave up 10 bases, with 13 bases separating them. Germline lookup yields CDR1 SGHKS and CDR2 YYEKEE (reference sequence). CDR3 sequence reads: CASSWNREAAFF. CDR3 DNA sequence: TGTGCCAGCAGCTGGAACAGGGAGGCAGCTTTCTTT.

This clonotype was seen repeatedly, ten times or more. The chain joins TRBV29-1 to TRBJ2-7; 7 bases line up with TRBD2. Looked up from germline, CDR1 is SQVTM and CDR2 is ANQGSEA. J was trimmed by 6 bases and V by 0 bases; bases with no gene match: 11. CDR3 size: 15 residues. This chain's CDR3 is CSVEDQVDGLGEQYF. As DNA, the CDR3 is TGCAGCGTTGAAGATCAGGTAGACGGACTAGGCGAGCAGTACTTC.

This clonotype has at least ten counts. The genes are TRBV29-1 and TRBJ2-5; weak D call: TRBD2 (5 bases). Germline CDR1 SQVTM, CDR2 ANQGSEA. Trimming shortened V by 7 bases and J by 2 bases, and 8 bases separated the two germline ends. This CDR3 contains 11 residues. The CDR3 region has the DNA TGCAGCGCCGGGATTCAAGAGACCCAGTACTTC. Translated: CSAGIQETQYF. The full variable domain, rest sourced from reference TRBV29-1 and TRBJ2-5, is SAVISQKPSRDICQRGTSLTIQCQVDSQVTMMFWYRQQPGQSLTLIATANQGSEATYESGFVIDKFPISRPNLTFSTLTVSNMSPEDSSIYLCSAGIQETQYFGPGTRLLVL.

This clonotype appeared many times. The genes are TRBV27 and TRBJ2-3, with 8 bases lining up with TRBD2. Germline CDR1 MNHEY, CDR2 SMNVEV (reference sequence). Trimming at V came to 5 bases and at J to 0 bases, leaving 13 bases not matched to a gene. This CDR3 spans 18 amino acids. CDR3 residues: CASSPRGSGGSSTDTQYF. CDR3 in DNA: TGTGCCAGCAGTCCCCGGGGGAGCGGGGGTTCTAGCACAGATACGCAGTATTTT.

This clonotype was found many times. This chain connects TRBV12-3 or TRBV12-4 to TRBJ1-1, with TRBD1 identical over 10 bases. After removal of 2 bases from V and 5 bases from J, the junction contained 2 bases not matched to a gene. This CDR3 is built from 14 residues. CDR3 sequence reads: CASSLQGQGTEAFF. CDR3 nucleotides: TGTGCCAGCAGTTTACAGGGACAGGGGACTGAAGCTTTCTTT.

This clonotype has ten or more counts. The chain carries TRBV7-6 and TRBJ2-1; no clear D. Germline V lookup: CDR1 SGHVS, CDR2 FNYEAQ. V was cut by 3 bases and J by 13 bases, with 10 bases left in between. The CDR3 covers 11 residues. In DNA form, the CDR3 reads TGTGCCAGCAGCTTGGGGTTCCTCCAGTTCTTC. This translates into CASSLGFLQFF.